The source of this T cell receptor beta chain is a study of T cell responses to AZD1222 COVID-19 vaccine. Sequencing was performed with immunoSEQ multiplex PCR; in TCRdb, only in-frame clones are kept and a portion is missing. The top ten hold roughly 4.2% of the sample, which has roughly 120,000 clones, around nine tenths seen once. The ends were cut back, 1 base at V and 7 bases at J, with 22 bases in the middle. The CDR3 has 18 residues. Germline assignment: CDR1 KGHSH and CDR2 LQKENI. The clonotype comes from an adult in good health. The rearrangement uses TRBV18 and TRBJ1-4; D remains ambiguous. Sequencing was performed on peripheral blood, taken on day 0 of AZD1222 vaccination. Here the CDR3 reads CASSPQEGWSFRTEKLFF. The CDR3, as DNA: TGTGCCAGCTCACCACAGGAGGGTTGGTCTTTTCGGACTGAAAAACTGTTTTTT.